The 31 T cell receptor beta chains below were found in one sample sequenced in a study of cytomegalovirus exposure and HLA in healthy donors. A multiplex PCR was run with 60 Vbeta primers and 13 Jbeta primers. The method was immunoSEQ multiplex PCR; TCRdb's version includes in-frame clones alone and lacks a portion of them. In the table there are 150,000 to 200,000 clones, about 70% of which are singletons. The sample was PBMCs. All receptors derive from a woman in her thirties in good health and CMV-seronegative.

J is TRBJ1-5 and V is TRBV4-1; a weak D match, TRBD1 (5 bases). CDR3 size: 15 residues. In germline, CDR1 is MGHRA, CDR2 YSYEKL. The ends were cut back, 1 base at V and 6 bases at J, with 13 bases in the middle. CDR3 nucleotide sequence: TGCGCCAGCAGCCAAGTGTATGGGGGGATTCAGCCCCAGCATTTT. Translation: CASSQVYGGIQPQHF.

This sequence joins TRBV29-1 and TRBJ2-1, with 7 nucleotides matching TRBD2. The V gene end was trimmed by 5 bases and the J gene end by 5 bases; junction bases not matched to a gene: 6. The CDR3 contains 13 residues. CDR1 SQVTM and CDR2 ANQGSEA come from the germline V gene. The CDR3 DNA sequence: TGCAGCGTTCAACGGGGGGACCACAATGAGCAGTTCTTC. Amino acids: CSVQRGDHNEQFF.

The chain joins TRBV7-9 to TRBJ1-1; 7 nucleotides line up with TRBD1. Per the germline V gene, CDR1 is SEHNR and CDR2 is FQNEAQ (reference sequence). CDR3 size: 14 residues. V was clipped by 4 bases and J by 1 base; unmatched bases: 3. CDR3 sequence: CASSSDRQNTEAFF. CDR3 nucleotides: TGTGCCAGCAGCTCGGACAGGCAGAACACTGAAGCTTTCTTT.

J is TRBJ2-1 and V is TRBV9; tentative D call: TRBD2 (6 bases). CDR1 and CDR2 from the germline V gene are SGDLS and YYNGEE. The V and J ends lost 3 bases and 2 bases respectively, with 12 bases between them. This CDR3 spans 15 amino acids. The CDR3 nucleotides read TGTGCCAGCAGCGCCCGGGACTTCACCTACAATGAGCAGTTCTTC. It is translated as CASSARDFTYNEQFF.

The genes are TRBV5-1 and TRBJ1-3, with D possibly TRBD1 on 6 matching bases. The germline V gene encodes CDR1 SGHRS and CDR2 YFSETQ. Trimming left V 4 bases short and J 0 bases short, with 14 bases between. There are 16 residues in the CDR3. The CDR3 DNA follows: TGCGCCAGCAGCGGAACAGGGATTCTCTCTGGAAACACCATATATTTT. Translation: CASSGTGILSGNTIYF.

This chain links TRBV6-5 with TRBJ1-1; TRBD1 agrees at 8 bases. Germline trimming cut 5 bases from V and 5 bases from J; bases unmatched to any gene: 10. Germline CDR1 reads MNHEY; CDR2 reads SVGAGI. The CDR3 has 15 amino acids. As DNA, the CDR3 is TGTGCCAGCAGTCGCCTGGGGACAGGCGTAACTGAAGCTTTCTTT. Protein: CASSRLGTGVTEAFF.

This clone was counted only a few times. The rearrangement links TRBV11-2 to TRBJ1-1; TRBD1 is a possible D gene (6 bases). The CDR3 runs to 15 residues. The V gene lost 5 bases and the J gene lost 3 bases, with 16 bases spanning the gap. Germline V gene data show CDR1 as SGHAT and CDR2 as FQNNGV. This CDR3 is CASSVVGAKYTEAFF. Written as DNA, the CDR3 is TGTGCCAGCAGCGTTGTGGGGGCGAAGTACACTGAAGCTTTCTTT.

This clone was detected only once. The chain recombines TRBV7-2 with TRBJ2-5; maybe TRBD1 (5 bases). This CDR3 comprises 15 residues. In germline, CDR1 is SGHTA, CDR2 FQGNSA. Trimming cost V 10 bases and J 0 bases, with 18 bases left between them. DNA of the CDR3: TGTGCCACCCTGGTTACAGGATCGTACCAAGAGACCCAGTACTTC. This sequence encodes CATLVTGSYQETQYF. The complete variable domain, with remaining parts taken from reference TRBV7-2 and TRBJ2-5, reads GAGVSQSPSNKVTEKGKDVELRCDPISGHTALYWYRQSLGQGLEFLIYFQGNSAPDKSGLPSDRFSAERTGGSVSTLTIQRTQQEDSAVYLCATLVTGSYQETQYFGPGTRLLVL.

This clone turned up a few times. V gene TRBV5-1 combines with J gene TRBJ2-2, with 9 bases identical to TRBD1. J gave up 5 bases and V 1 base, and 12 bases lay outside the gene matches. There are 18 residues in the CDR3. Germline V CDR1 and CDR2: SGHRS, YFSETQ. The CDR3 spells CASSLRTGASSVTGELFF. For the CDR3, the DNA is TGCGCCAGCAGCTTGAGGACAGGGGCGTCGTCCGTGACCGGGGAGCTGTTTTTT.

In DNA, the CDR3 is TGTGCCAGCAGCCCCAACAGGGGGCTGAGCACCGGGGAGCTGTTTTTT. Amino acid sequence: CASSPNRGLSTGELFF. The chain employs TRBV6-6 and TRBJ2-2, with 9 bases that match TRBD1. J lost 4 bases, V lost 6 bases, and 9 bases had no gene match. This CDR3 has 16 amino acids. CDR1 and CDR2 from the germline V gene are MNHNY and SVGAGI (reference sequence).

This clone was recorded only once. The chain couples TRBV5-4 to TRBJ2-5; the match to TRBD2 covers 7 bases. The J call could be wrong; TRBJ2-7 is a better fit for the DNA end. CDR1 and CDR2 from the germline V gene are SGHNT and YYREEE (reference sequence). CDR3 length equals 13 residues. The CDR3 sequence is CASSSGGLYEQYF. DNA for the CDR3: TGTGCCAGCAGCTCGGGGGGTCTATACGAGCAGTACTTC.

The chain recombines TRBV6-1 with TRBJ1-2, with 10 bases matching TRBD1. Germline CDR1 MNHNS, CDR2 SASEGT. The J segment lost 3 bases and the V segment lost 3 bases, leaving 16 bases of the junction unmatched. The CDR3 is made up of 19 amino acids. CDR3 amino acids: CASSELSWDRGSSDYGYTF. In DNA form, the CDR3 reads TGTGCCAGCAGTGAGCTGTCGTGGGACAGGGGATCTTCGGACTATGGCTACACCTTC.

The rearrangement joins TRBV5-1 to TRBJ2-1, with D tentatively TRBD1 (5 bases). In germline, CDR1 is SGHRS, CDR2 YFSETQ. The germline V and J ends were trimmed by 2 bases and 1 base, with 7 bases remaining between them. The CDR3 is made up of 14 amino acids. The CDR3 DNA follows: TGCGCCAGCAGCTTTACAGGTTCCTACAATGAGCAGTTCTTC. The encoded protein is CASSFTGSYNEQFF.

This CDR3 is CASSLVGRGSSYEQYF. CDR3 DNA sequence: TGTGCCAGCAGCTTAGTGGGGCGGGGGAGCTCCTACGAGCAGTACTTC. V is TRBV7-9 and J is TRBJ2-7, with TRBD2 identical over 7 bases. The trim removed 1 base at V and 0 bases at J, leaving 6 bases unmatched. CDR1 is SEHNR, CDR2 FQNEAQ, per germline (reference sequence). The CDR3 runs to 16 residues. Supplemented by reference TRBV7-9 and TRBJ2-7, the full variable domain reads DTGVSQNPRHKITKRGQNVTFRCDPISEHNRLYWYRQTLGQGPEFLTYFQNEAQLEKSRLLSDRFSAERPKGSFSTLEIQRTEQGDSAMYLCASSLVGRGSSYEQYFGPGTRLTVT.

The chain recombines TRBV7-2 with TRBJ2-4; TRBD1 is a possible D gene (5 bases). CDR3 length: 16 amino acids. Germline loops: CDR1 SGHTA, CDR2 FQGNSA. V lost 1 base and J 0 bases, leaving 10 bases between the germline ends. CDR3 nucleotide sequence: TGTGCCAGCAGCTTAGACAGGAGATTAGCCAAAAACATTCAGTACTTC. It is translated as CASSLDRRLAKNIQYF. Based on the CDR3 plus reference TRBV7-2 and TRBJ2-4, the full variable domain is GAGVSQSPSNKVTEKGKDVELRCDPISGHTALYWYRQSLGQGLEFLIYFQGNSAPDKSGLPSDRFSAERTGGSVSTLTIQRTQQEDSAVYLCASSLDRRLAKNIQYFGAGTRLSVL.

The chain combines TRBV6-1 with TRBJ2-1; D might be TRBD1 (6 bases). From germline, CDR1 is MNHNS and CDR2 SASEGT. V was pared by 2 bases and J by 8 bases, with 16 bases between. The CDR3 totals 15 residues. As DNA, the CDR3 is TGTGCCAGCAGTGAAAACAGGGTGTATGGGGATGAGCAGTTCTTC. This codes for CASSENRVYGDEQFF.

The chain combines TRBV5-4 with TRBJ2-3; the D is unclear. CDR3 size: 16 residues. Germline V gene lookup returns CDR1 SGHNT and CDR2 YYREEE (reference sequence). Trimming took 0 bases from V and 2 from J, leaving 13 bases between them. The CDR3 loop is CASSLGGRDPTDTQYF. In nucleotides, the CDR3 is TGTGCCAGCAGCTTGGGAGGCAGAGACCCCACAGATACGCAGTATTTT.

This clone was seen a single time. The genes are TRBV7-8 and TRBJ1-2; D is possibly TRBD1 (6 bases). The CDR3 runs to 14 residues. V was shortened by 3 bases and J by 0 bases, with 8 bases between the two germline ends. Germline lookup yields CDR1 SGHVS and CDR2 FQNEAQ. The CDR3 here is CASSLDSANYGYTF. CDR3 DNA sequence: TGTGCCAGCAGCTTGGACAGTGCTAACTATGGCTACACCTTC.

The chain combines TRBV18 with TRBJ2-7; 7 bases are shared with TRBD1. From germline, CDR1 is KGHSH and CDR2 LQKENI. V lost 1 base to trimming and J lost 6 bases; unmatched junction nucleotides: 3. The CDR3 length is 13 residues. Here the CDR3 reads CASSPQGAFEQYF. In DNA, the CDR3 is TGTGCCAGCTCACCACAGGGGGCCTTCGAGCAGTACTTC.

This clone has a handful of counts. Here the CDR3 reads CASSAGVNTEAFF. CDR3 DNA sequence: TGTGCCAGCAGCGCGGGAGTTAACACTGAAGCTTTCTTT. The chain joins TRBV2 to TRBJ1-1; D gene unclear. Germline loops: CDR1 SNHLY, CDR2 FYNNEI. The CDR3 totals 13 residues. V dropped 6 bases and J dropped 2 bases, with 10 bases sitting between them. Full variable domain (remainder filled in from reference TRBV2 and TRBJ1-1): EPEVTQTPSHQVTQMGQEVILRCVPISNHLYFYWYRQILGQKVEFLVSFYNNEISEKSEIFDDQFSVERPDGSNFTLKIRSTKLEDSAMYFCASSAGVNTEAFFGQGTRLTVV.

The genes are TRBV4-1 and TRBJ2-5; 13 positions match TRBD2. The better agreement between TRBJ2-7 and the DNA end casts doubt on the J call. Per the germline V gene, CDR1 is MGHRA and CDR2 is YSYEKL. There are 18 residues in the CDR3. The CDR3 is CASSPSHLTSGRAYEQYF. The CDR3 bases are TGCGCCAGCAGCCCAAGCCACCTTACTAGCGGGAGGGCCTACGAGCAGTACTTC.

The rearrangement links TRBV2 to TRBJ1-1; a possible D gene is TRBD1 (5 bases). V was shortened by 8 bases and J by 1 base, with 11 bases between the two germline ends. This CDR3 is 13 amino acids long. The germline gives CDR1 SNHLY, CDR2 FYNNEI. CDR3 in amino acids: CASVGVGNTEAFF. CDR3 nucleotide sequence: TGTGCCAGCGTAGGGGTGGGGAACACTGAAGCTTTCTTT.

CDR3 in amino acids: CASSGGQTGGYTGELFF. Written as DNA, the CDR3 is TGTGCCAGCAGCGGCGGCCAGACAGGGGGGTACACCGGGGAGCTGTTTTTT. The rearrangement uses TRBV25-1 and TRBJ2-2; 9 nucleotides agree with TRBD1. CDR3 length: 17 residues. Germline CDR1 MGHDK, CDR2 SYGVNS. The J segment lost 3 bases and the V segment lost 6 bases, leaving 11 bases of the junction unmatched.

This clone was recorded a few times. J is TRBJ1-2 and V is TRBV7-3; TRBD1 matches at 12 bases. This CDR3 is built from 14 residues. Germline-derived CDR1 and CDR2 are SGHTA and FQGTGA. Trimming removed 5 bases from V and 6 bases from J; junction bases left unmatched: 4. CDR3 in amino acids: CASSPGTGGHGYTF. The CDR3 DNA reads TGTGCCAGCAGCCCTGGGACAGGGGGCCATGGCTACACCTTC.

This clone has a single count. The CDR3 DNA follows: TGCGCCAGCAGCTCCAAGCTGACGCGGGCAGCTCAAGAGACCCAGTACTTC. It is translated as CASSSKLTRAAQETQYF. V and J are TRBV5-1 and TRBJ2-5; tentatively, D is TRBD2 (5 bases). CDR3 length: 17 amino acids. Germline assignment: CDR1 SGHRS and CDR2 YFSETQ. The V and J ends lost 3 bases and 2 bases respectively, with 20 bases between them.

The CDR3: CASSLTVQYGYTF. The CDR3 DNA is TGTGCCAGCAGCTTAACAGTTCAATATGGCTACACCTTC. The chain has TRBV11-1 and TRBJ1-2; D gene ambiguous. Germline V gene lookup returns CDR1 SGHAT and CDR2 FQDESV (reference sequence). Deletions cut 2 bases from V and 5 bases from J, with 9 bases between. The CDR3 loop spans 13 amino acids.

J is TRBJ2-7 and V is TRBV18; TRBD2 matches 10 bases. Trimming took 2 bases from V and 3 from J; bases not matched to a gene: 1. The CDR3 extends over 14 amino acids. The germline gives CDR1 KGHSH, CDR2 LQKENI. The CDR3 DNA is TGTGCCAGCTCACCAGGGACTAGCGACTACGAGCAGTACTTC. This codes for CASSPGTSDYEQYF.

This clone was seen a single time. V and J are TRBV25-1 and TRBJ2-4, with D possibly matching TRBD1 (6 bases). There are 18 residues in the CDR3. The V and J ends lost 5 bases and 1 base respectively, with 21 bases between them. In germline, CDR1 is MGHDK, CDR2 SYGVNS. The CDR3: CASSPGLRGLGAKNIQYF. Here the CDR3 DNA reads TGTGCCAGCAGTCCAGGGCTCAGGGGCCTTGGGGCCAAAAACATTCAGTACTTC.

The chain links TRBV5-1 to TRBJ1-1, with 7 bases aligning to TRBD1. The CDR3 sequence is 13 residues long. The germline V gene encodes CDR1 SGHRS and CDR2 YFSETQ. J lost 4 bases, V lost 2 bases, and 2 bases had no gene match. DNA for the CDR3: TGCGCCAGCAGCTTCAGGGGGATCACTGAAGCTTTCTTT. Protein sequence: CASSFRGITEAFF. Filled out from reference TRBV5-1 and TRBJ1-1, the complete variable domain reads KAGVTQTPRYLIKTRGQQVTLSCSPISGHRSVSWYQQTPGQGLQFLFEYFSETQRNKGNFPGRFSGRQFSNSRSEMNVSTLELGDSALYLCASSFRGITEAFFGQGTRLTVV.

The CDR3 nucleotides are TGTGCCAGCAGCTCCGACAGGGTCACTGAAGCTTTCTTT. Its protein product is CASSSDRVTEAFF. This chain links TRBV7-2 with TRBJ1-1; TRBD1 matches at 7 bases. The V segment lost 4 bases and the J segment 4 bases; nucleotides outside the gene matches: 3. There are 13 residues in the CDR3. Germline assignment: CDR1 SGHTA and CDR2 FQGNSA.

This clone was recorded a few times. The chain employs TRBV29-1 and TRBJ2-1; tentatively, D is TRBD2 (6 bases). Germline V lookup: CDR1 SQVTM, CDR2 ANQGSEA. With 4 bases removed from V and 2 bases from J, the gap between germline ends came to 9 bases. This CDR3 is 13 amino acids long. The CDR3 protein is CSVGGTAYNEQFF. The CDR3 nucleotides read TGCAGCGTTGGCGGGACGGCCTACAATGAGCAGTTCTTC.